These T cell receptor beta chains were read from a single sample in a study of cytomegalovirus exposure and HLA in healthy donors. TCRdb's table, derived via immunoSEQ multiplex PCR, lists solely in-frame clones and lacks some. The repertoire consists of approximately 150,000 clones, with more than 75% occurring once and the leading ten covering 3% to 3.5%. The sample was PBMCs. The origin of the receptors is a man younger than 35 in good health and CMV-seropositive. Both conserved end residues are part of each CDR3. The D gene is left open where the match is weak. Rows give clone size only sometimes, using once, few, many, or a class for an expanded clone.

D: TRBD1
V: TRBV11-3
size: -
J: TRBJ2-1
length: 15
DNA: TGTGCCAGCAGCTTTCCGGGACAGAGTTACAATGAGCAGTTCTTC
CDR3: CASSFPGQSYNEQFF

D: TRBD2
V: TRBV7-9
size: few
J: TRBJ2-2
length: 14
DNA: TGTGCCTCGGGGCGGGAGTGGAACACCGGGGAGCTGTTTTTT
CDR3: CASGREWNTGELFF

D: -
V: TRBV30
size: -
J: TRBJ2-3
length: 15
DNA: TGTGCCTGGAGTCCCCATAAACAGGCAGGGGATACGCAGTATTTT
CDR3: CAWSPHKQAGDTQYF

D: -
V: TRBV6-5
size: -
J: TRBJ2-3
length: 13
DNA: TGTGCCAGCAGGCCCTTCGACGAGGGAACGCAGTATTTT
CDR3: CASRPFDEGTQYF

D: -
V: TRBV2
size: -
J: TRBJ2-7
length: 15
DNA: TGTGCCAGCAGTGATAGGCCGGGAGTAGGCTACGAGCAGTACTTC
CDR3: CASSDRPGVGYEQYF

D: -
V: TRBV9
size: -
J: TRBJ2-7
length: 14
DNA: TGTGCCAGCACGGCCGGCGGGGCTGGCTACGAGCAGTACTTC
CDR3: CASTAGGAGYEQYF

D: -
V: TRBV6-6
size: -
J: TRBJ2-2
length: 15
DNA: TGTGCCAGCAATTCCCCTAGAAGCGTAACCGGGGAGCTGTTTTTT
CDR3: CASNSPRSVTGELFF

D: -
V: TRBV27
size: -
J: TRBJ1-1
length: 14
DNA: TGTGCCAGCAGTCCTCAGAAGAGACTGACTGAAGCTTTCTTT
CDR3: CASSPQKRLTEAFF

D: TRBD1
V: TRBV28
size: -
J: TRBJ1-5
length: 15
DNA: TGTGCCAGCACCCCAGGGGGCACGAGCAATCAGCCCCAGCATTTT
CDR3: CASTPGGTSNQPQHF

D: TRBD1
V: TRBV5-1
size: -
J: TRBJ1-1
length: 14
DNA: TGCGCCAGCAGTTTCGACAGGGCGGGCACTGAAGCTTTCTTT
CDR3: CASSFDRAGTEAFF

D: TRBD1
V: TRBV7-9
size: -
J: TRBJ2-1
length: 17
DNA: TGTGCCAGCAGCTTAAGTGCCGGGACAGCTGATTACAATGAGCAGTTCTTC
CDR3: CASSLSAGTADYNEQFF

D: TRBD2
V: TRBV5-1
size: -
J: TRBJ2-1
length: 16
DNA: TGCGCCAGCAGCTTACATAGCGGGACTTCCTACAATGAGCAGTTCTTC
CDR3: CASSLHSGTSYNEQFF

D: TRBD1
V: TRBV28
size: -
J: TRBJ1-5
length: 15
DNA: TGTGCCAGTTACTCGCCAGGGACAGGGAATCAGCCCCAGCATTTT
CDR3: CASYSPGTGNQPQHF

D: TRBD2
V: TRBV7-3
size: -
J: TRBJ2-7
length: 14
DNA: TGTGCCAGCAGCTTTAGCCTAGCGGGAGTCGAGCAGTACTTC
CDR3: CASSFSLAGVEQYF

D: TRBD1
V: TRBV2
size: once
J: TRBJ1-1
length: 15
DNA: TGTGCCAGCAGTAAACAGGGGCCTGGGAACACTGAAGCTTTCTTT
CDR3: CASSKQGPGNTEAFF

D: TRBD1
V: TRBV5-1
size: few
J: TRBJ1-1
length: 15
DNA: TGCGCCAGCAGCACGGGGACAGGACGGATCCTTGAAGCTTTCTTT
CDR3: CASSTGTGRILEAFF

D: -
V: TRBV5-6
size: -
J: TRBJ1-6
length: 14
DNA: TGTGCCAGCAGCTTGTTCCAGGCGAAGTCACCCCTCCACTTT
CDR3: CASSLFQAKSPLHF

D: -
V: TRBV10-1
size: -
J: TRBJ2-2
length: 13
DNA: TGCGCCAGCAGCTTCGGTCCCACCGGGGAGCTGTTTTTT
CDR3: CASSFGPTGELFF

D: -
V: TRBV11-3
size: -
J: TRBJ2-3
length: 15
DNA: TGTGCCAGCAGCTTTTCGGGAGCTTTAGCAGATACGCAGTATTTT
CDR3: CASSFSGALADTQYF

D: -
V: TRBV28
size: -
J: TRBJ1-4
length: 13
DNA: TGTGCCAGCAGACAGGCCTCTAATGAAAAACTGCTTTTT
CDR3: CASRQASNEKLLF

D: TRBD1
V: TRBV6-6
size: -
J: TRBJ2-4
length: 15
DNA: TGTGCCAGCAGTAGCCTTGGACAGGCAGGGGACATTCAGTACTTC
CDR3: CASSSLGQAGDIQYF

D: TRBD2
V: TRBV6-6
size: -
J: TRBJ2-1
length: 16
DNA: TGTGCCAGCAGTTACTCCTTCCTAGCGGACTACAATGAGCAGTTCTTC
CDR3: CASSYSFLADYNEQFF

D: -
V: TRBV15
size: -
J: TRBJ1-1
length: 14
DNA: TGTGCCACCTCTACAGGAGCCATGAACACTGAAGCTTTCTTT
CDR3: CATSTGAMNTEAFF

D: TRBD2
V: TRBV4-1
size: -
J: TRBJ2-5
length: 15
DNA: TGCGCCAGCAGCACAGGAGCGGGGGTACAAGAGACCCAGTACTTC
CDR3: CASSTGAGVQETQYF

D: TRBD2
V: TRBV19
size: once
J: TRBJ2-1
length: 15
DNA: TGTGCCAGTAGTGGCGGACTAGTTTCCTACAATGAGCAGTTCTTC
CDR3: CASSGGLVSYNEQFF

D: -
V: TRBV30
size: -
J: TRBJ2-5
length: 14
DNA: TGTGCCTGGAGCCTCCGGTGGTCCGTCGAGACCCAGTACTTC
CDR3: CAWSLRWSVETQYF

D: -
V: TRBV7-9
size: -
J: TRBJ2-7
length: 13
DNA: TGTGCCAGCAGCTCGGGACTCAGTTACGAGCAGTACTTC
CDR3: CASSSGLSYEQYF

D: -
V: TRBV5-1
size: -
J: TRBJ2-7
length: 16
DNA: TGCGCCAGCAGCTTGGCCGTCACAGGCGGCGTCAACGAGCAGTACTTC
CDR3: CASSLAVTGGVNEQYF

D: -
V: TRBV28
size: -
J: TRBJ1-3
length: 14
DNA: TGTGCCAGCAGCTCTACAGGGTCGGGAAACACCATATATTTT
CDR3: CASSSTGSGNTIYF

D: -
V: TRBV29-1
size: -
J: TRBJ2-2
length: 13
DNA: TGCAGCGTTGGAGGCGGGTACACCGGGGAGCTGTTTTTT
CDR3: CSVGGGYTGELFF

D: -
V: TRBV19
size: once
J: TRBJ2-7
length: 13
DNA: TGTGCCAGTAGTATCGAACTCCCTGGCGAGCAGTACTTC
CDR3: CASSIELPGEQYF

D: TRBD1
V: TRBV7-9
size: -
J: TRBJ2-7
length: 12
DNA: TGTGCCAGCAGAACAGGGGCCTACGAGCAGTACTTC
CDR3: CASRTGAYEQYF

D: -
V: TRBV9
size: -
J: TRBJ2-7
length: 12
DNA: TGTGCCAGCAGCGCCGCGGGGGCCGAGCAGTACTTC
CDR3: CASSAAGAEQYF

D: -
V: TRBV6-6
size: -
J: TRBJ1-2
length: 14
DNA: TGTGCCAGCAGTCGGCGGACAGTTAACTATGGCTACACCTTC
CDR3: CASSRRTVNYGYTF

D: -
V: TRBV6-5
size: -
J: TRBJ1-1
length: 11
DNA: TGTGCCAGCAGTTACCGTCAGTCGGCTTTCTTT
CDR3: CASSYRQSAFF

D: -
V: TRBV6-5
size: -
J: TRBJ1-1
length: 14
DNA: TGTGCCAGCAATATACAGGGTAGGAACACTGAAGCTTTCTTT
CDR3: CASNIQGRNTEAFF

D: TRBD1
V: TRBV9
size: -
J: TRBJ2-2
length: 16
DNA: TGTGCCAGCAGCGTAGCAACAGGGGCCAAAGCCGGGGAGCTGTTTTTT
CDR3: CASSVATGAKAGELFF

D: TRBD1
V: TRBV5-1
size: -
J: TRBJ2-7
length: 15
DNA: TGCGCCAGCAGCCTTAGTCCCGGGACAGGGAACGAGCAGTACTTC
CDR3: CASSLSPGTGNEQYF

D: -
V: TRBV30
size: -
J: TRBJ1-5
length: 16
DNA: TGTGCCTGGAGTGTTCCGGGAACCCATAGCAATCAGCCCCAGCATTTT
CDR3: CAWSVPGTHSNQPQHF

D: TRBD2
V: TRBV6-1
size: -
J: TRBJ2-1
length: 17
DNA: TGTGCCAGCAGTGAAGCCTTGAGCGGGAGTTCCTACAATGAGCAGTTCTTC
CDR3: CASSEALSGSSYNEQFF

D: TRBD1
V: TRBV7-9
size: -
J: TRBJ2-7
length: 17
DNA: TGTGCCAGCAGCTACCACTCCGACAGGGATTTCTCCTACGAGCAGTACTTC
CDR3: CASSYHSDRDFSYEQYF

D: TRBD1
V: TRBV4-1
size: -
J: TRBJ2-7
length: 17
DNA: TGCGCCAGCAGCCAAGCTATAGGGGGCATCACGTCCTACGAGCAGTACTTC
CDR3: CASSQAIGGITSYEQYF

D: TRBD1
V: TRBV19
size: once
J: TRBJ2-7
length: 15
DNA: TGTGCCAGTAGTATACGGACAGGAGGCCAATTGGAGCAGTACTTC
CDR3: CASSIRTGGQLEQYF

D: -
V: TRBV10-3
size: -
J: TRBJ2-3
length: 15
DNA: TGTGCCATCAGTGAAAGAGAGCGTCGGGCAGATACGCAGTATTTT
CDR3: CAISERERRADTQYF

D: -
V: TRBV28
size: -
J: TRBJ2-2
length: 16
DNA: TGTGCCAGCAGTTCTCCAAGGCAGGGCGTTACCGGGGAGCTGTTTTTT
CDR3: CASSSPRQGVTGELFF

D: TRBD1
V: TRBV11-3
size: -
J: TRBJ2-7
length: 13
DNA: TGTGCCAGCAGCTCCCGAGACAGGGAGAAGCAGTACTTC
CDR3: CASSSRDREKQYF

D: -
V: TRBV6-6
size: -
J: TRBJ2-1
length: 12
DNA: TGTGCCAGCAGTTCCGTAGTAGTTGAGCAGTTCTTC
CDR3: CASSSVVVEQFF

D: -
V: TRBV5-1
size: -
J: TRBJ2-5
length: 15
DNA: TGCGCCAGCAGCCGAATCCCGGACAGCCAAGAGACCCAGTACTTC
CDR3: CASSRIPDSQETQYF

D: -
V: TRBV19
size: -
J: TRBJ2-2
length: 17
DNA: TGTGCCAGTAGTATAGTTCCCGCGGGACTGAACACCGGGGAGCTGTTTTTT
CDR3: CASSIVPAGLNTGELFF

D: TRBD1
V: TRBV18
size: once
J: TRBJ2-2
length: 16
DNA: TGTGCCAGCTCACCTGGGACAGGGGCATTCACCGGGGAGCTGTTTTTT
CDR3: CASSPGTGAFTGELFF

D: -
V: TRBV5-1
size: -
J: TRBJ2-7
length: 16
DNA: TGCGCCAGCAGCCCCCGGGACTTCCAGCCAAGCTACGAGCAGTACTTC
CDR3: CASSPRDFQPSYEQYF

D: TRBD1
V: TRBV6-1
size: -
J: TRBJ2-7
length: 15
DNA: TGTGCCAGCAGGGAGCGACAGGGGGCATCCCCCGAGCAGTACTTC
CDR3: CASRERQGASPEQYF

D: TRBD2
V: TRBV29-1
size: -
J: TRBJ2-5
length: 14
DNA: TGCAGCGTTGAAGATACGGGGGGCCAAGAGACCCAGTACTTC
CDR3: CSVEDTGGQETQYF

D: TRBD2
V: TRBV28
size: -
J: TRBJ2-1
length: 17
DNA: TGTGCCAGCAGTTCCGGGACTAGCGGCCCACTAGGCAATGAGCAGTTCTTC
CDR3: CASSSGTSGPLGNEQFF

D: -
V: TRBV28
size: -
J: TRBJ1-4
length: 15
DNA: TGTGCCAGCAGTCAATCCGGGACAAAGGAGGCGAAACTGTTTTTT
CDR3: CASSQSGTKEAKLFF

D: -
V: TRBV4-1
size: -
J: TRBJ1-2
length: 17
DNA: TGCGCCAGCAGCCAAGGAGGGAGGGGCGGGAGTAACTATGGCTACACCTTC
CDR3: CASSQGGRGGSNYGYTF